This is a list of T cell receptor beta chains from one sample in a study of T cell responses to AZD1222 COVID-19 vaccine. Profiling relied on immunoSEQ multiplex PCR, and the TCRdb table lists in-frame clones only, not all of them. The sample lists tens of thousands of clones; about nine tenths were seen once. The sequencing here drew on peripheral blood, taken on day 0 of MenACWY control vaccination. Receptors originate from an adult in good health. The CDR3 runs from the conserved cysteine through the conserved F or W. D genes are given only for firm matches. Rows may omit the clone size; those that give it use once, few, many or a size class.

. | . | TRBJ2-1 | TRBV14 | CASSSPGATYNEQFF | TGTGCCAGCAGCTCACCGGGGGCGACGTACAATGAGCAGTTCTTC
. | TRBD1 | TRBJ2-7 | TRBV2 | CASRIGTGGAEQYF | TGTGCCAGCAGAATAGGGACAGGGGGCGCCGAGCAGTACTTC
. | . | TRBJ2-7 | TRBV2 | CASSTSLTAYEQYF | TGTGCCAGCAGTACATCGCTTACTGCCTACGAGCAGTACTTC
. | . | TRBJ1-5 | TRBV2 | CASSEAQGRNQPQHF | TGTGCCAGCAGTGAAGCGCAGGGCAGAAATCAGCCCCAGCATTTT
. | TRBD1 | TRBJ1-2 | TRBV5-1 | CASSLAGGTAYGYTF | TGCGCCAGCAGCTTGGCCGGCGGGACAGCCTATGGCTACACCTTC
. | . | TRBJ1-3 | TRBV5-4 | CASSLDGTPRSGNTIYF | TGTGCCAGCAGCTTGGATGGGACACCACGCTCTGGAAACACCATATATTTT
. | . | TRBJ2-1 | TRBV7-9 | CASSLKGSYNEQFF | TGTGCCAGCAGCCTGAAGGGCTCCTACAATGAGCAGTTCTTC
once | . | TRBJ2-2 | TRBV7-2 | CASSPRVVVGTGELFF | TGTGCCAGCAGCCCTAGGGTAGTAGTAGGGACCGGGGAGCTGTTTTTT
. | . | TRBJ1-4 | TRBV5-8 | CASSGTAPNEKLFF | TGTGCCAGCAGCGGGACTGCGCCTAATGAAAAACTGTTTTTT
. | . | TRBJ1-1 | TRBV29-1 | CSVDPGFTEAFF | TGCAGCGTTGACCCAGGGTTCACTGAAGCTTTCTTT
few | . | TRBJ2-6 | TRBV4-3 | CASSQEEAGASSGANVLTF | TGCGCCAGCAGCCAAGAAGAGGCAGGGGCAAGCTCTGGGGCCAACGTCCTGACTTTC
. | . | TRBJ1-2 | TRBV6-5 | CASSQPGVLRVGYTF | TGTGCCAGCAGTCAACCAGGGGTTCTAAGGGTTGGCTACACCTTC
. | . | TRBJ1-1 | TRBV18 | CASSLKQGSTEAFF | TGTGCCAGCTCGCTCAAACAGGGATCCACTGAAGCTTTCTTT
. | . | TRBJ2-3 | TRBV28 | CASSLGEVSTDTQYF | TGTGCCAGCAGTTTAGGAGAAGTCTCCACAGATACGCAGTATTTT
. | . | TRBJ2-2 | TRBV14 | CASSPTKAGTGELFF | TGTGCCAGCAGCCCTACGAAGGCGGGGACCGGGGAGCTGTTTTTT
. | TRBD1 | TRBJ1-3 | TRBV5-5 | CASSYRWTGSGNTIYF | TGTGCCAGCAGCTACCGCTGGACAGGATCAGGAAACACCATATATTTT
. | . | TRBJ1-3 | TRBV7-2 | CASSNAGGNTIYF | TGTGCCAGCAGCAACGCAGGGGGAAACACCATATATTTT
. | . | TRBJ1-1 | TRBV5-6 | CASSHGYTEAFF | TGTGCCAGCAGCCATGGCTACACTGAAGCTTTCTTT
few | . | TRBJ2-7 | TRBV27 | CASSLSPREAYEQYF | TGTGCCAGCAGTTTATCGCCCAGGGAAGCCTACGAGCAGTACTTC
few | . | TRBJ2-2 | TRBV10-2 | CASAQRNTGELFF | TGCGCCTCCGCTCAGCGGAACACCGGGGAGCTGTTTTTT
. | . | TRBJ1-2 | TRBV7-9 | CASSSGGDYYGYTF | TGTGCCAGCAGCTCCGGGGGCGACTACTATGGCTACACCTTC
. | . | TRBJ2-1 | TRBV7-3 | CASSTSPGRYNEQFF | TGTGCCAGCAGCACATCCCCGGGGCGATACAATGAGCAGTTCTTC
. | . | TRBJ1-3 | TRBV12-3/TRBV12-4 | CASSPPGNTIYF | TGTGCCAGCAGTCCCCCGGGAAACACCATATATTTT
. | . | TRBJ1-1 | TRBV7-9 | CASRPGRPTEAFF | TGTGCCAGCAGGCCAGGGCGACCCACTGAAGCTTTCTTT
. | . | TRBJ2-7 | TRBV27 | CASRQEQYF | TGTGCCAGCCGACAGGAGCAGTACTTC
. | TRBD2 | TRBJ2-7 | TRBV10-3 | CAISDSPSGMGEQYF | TGTGCCATCAGTGACTCGCCTAGCGGGATGGGGGAGCAGTACTTC
. | . | TRBJ1-3 | TRBV12-3/TRBV12-4 | CASSLARRNTIYF | TGTGCCAGCAGTTTAGCGCGGAGAAACACCATATATTTT